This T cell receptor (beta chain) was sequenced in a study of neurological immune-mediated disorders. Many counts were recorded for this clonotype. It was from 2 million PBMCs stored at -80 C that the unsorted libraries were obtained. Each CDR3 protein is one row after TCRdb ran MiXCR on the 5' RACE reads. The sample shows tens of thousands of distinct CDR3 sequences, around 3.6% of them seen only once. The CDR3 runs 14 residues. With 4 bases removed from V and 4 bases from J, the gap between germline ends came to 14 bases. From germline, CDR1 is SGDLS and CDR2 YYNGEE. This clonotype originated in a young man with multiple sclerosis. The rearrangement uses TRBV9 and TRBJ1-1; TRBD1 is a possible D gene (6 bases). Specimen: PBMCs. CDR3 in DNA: TGTGCCAGCAGCCCCCGTAGGGGGAGCACTGAAGCTTTCTTT. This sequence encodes CASSPRRGSTEAFF.